This T cell receptor (beta chain) was found in a study of cytomegalovirus exposure and HLA in healthy donors. Study information: It was reported in a later analysis that the same platform had been used for the 120 or so validation repertoires as for the 666 first-cohort repertoires. Study results and limitations: One later analysis, an examination of the approximately 130 validation repertoires, found that first-cohort TCR clusters tended to co-occur in them.

Of note for this clone: Antigen: not known.

Libraries were prepared by immunoSEQ multiplex PCR; TCRdb keeps only in-frame clonotypes and omits some of them. Here the sample spans tens of thousands of clones, about 90% being singletons. The sample consisted of PBMCs. This TCR derives from a woman in her thirties in good health and CMV-seronegative.

The CDR3 DNA reads as TGCGCCAGCAGCTCTGGGGACAGCCGAGAAAAACTGTTTTTT. Amino acid sequence: CASSSGDSREKLFF. The J gene is TRBJ1-4, the V gene TRBV4-1; 7 nucleotides align to TRBD1. The CDR3 has 14 residues. The V and J ends lost 5 bases and 8 bases, in that order; junction bases with no gene match: 8. Germline V CDR1 and CDR2: MGHRA, YSYEKL.